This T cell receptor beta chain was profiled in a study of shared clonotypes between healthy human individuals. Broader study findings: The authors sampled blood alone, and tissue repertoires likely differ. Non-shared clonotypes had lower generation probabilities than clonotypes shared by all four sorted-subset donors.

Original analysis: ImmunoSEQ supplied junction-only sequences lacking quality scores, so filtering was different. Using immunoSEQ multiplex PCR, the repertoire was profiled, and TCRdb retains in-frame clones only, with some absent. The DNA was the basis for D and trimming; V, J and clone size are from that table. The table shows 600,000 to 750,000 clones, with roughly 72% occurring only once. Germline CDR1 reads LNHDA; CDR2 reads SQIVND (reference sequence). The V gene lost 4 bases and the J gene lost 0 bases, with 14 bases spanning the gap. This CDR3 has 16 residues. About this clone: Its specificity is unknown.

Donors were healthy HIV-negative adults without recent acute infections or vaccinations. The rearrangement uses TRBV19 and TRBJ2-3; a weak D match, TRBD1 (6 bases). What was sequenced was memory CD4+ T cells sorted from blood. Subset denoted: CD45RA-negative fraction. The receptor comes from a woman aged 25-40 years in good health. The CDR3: CASSTVRDTSTDTQYF. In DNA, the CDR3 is TGTGCCAGTAGTACAGTCCGGGACACAAGCACAGATACGCAGTATTTT. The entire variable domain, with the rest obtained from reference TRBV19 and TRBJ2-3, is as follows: DGGITQSPKYLFRKEGQNVTLSCEQNLNHDAMYWYRQDPGQGLRLIYYSQIVNDFQKGDIAEGYSVSREKKESFPLTVTSAQKNPTAFYLCASSTVRDTSTDTQYFGPGTRLTVL.